The source of this TCR beta chain is a study of patients and donors after allogeneic stem cell transplantation. This CDR3 is built from 13 residues. Germline CDR1 is DFQATT and CDR2 is SNEGSKA (reference sequence). Deletions cut 0 bases from V and 6 bases from J, with 6 bases between. From the RT-PCR reads, TCRdb called clonotypes with MiXCR, one entry per CDR3 protein. The sample has roughly 200,000 distinct CDR3 sequences, around 40% seen once. This receptor was obtained from a human donor who was either an allogeneic HSCT recipient or a stem cell or donor lymphocyte infusion donor (not recorded which). It is not recorded whose cells these are; they may come from a transplant donor. The chain joins TRBV20-1 to TRBJ1-6; no reliable D call. Sample: blood, either unsorted or a sorted T cell fraction (not recorded which). The CDR3 loop reads CSARDPSNSPLHF. CDR3 nucleotides: TGCAGTGCTAGAGATCCGTCTAATTCACCCCTCCACTTT.